A selection of T cell receptor beta chains follows, all from one sample in a study of neurological immune-mediated disorders. MiXCR, run by TCRdb on the 5' RACE reads, gives a single entry per CDR3 protein. Among under 50,000 distinct CDR3 sequences listed, around 13% were seen once. Sequencing input: PBMCs. All receptors derive from a male donor with HTLV-1-associated myelopathy (HAM/TSP). Each CDR3 is given with its conserved first and last residue. Fields, in order: D gene, J gene, clone size, V gene, CDR3 DNA, CDR3 protein. A D gene is named only where the DNA matches it firmly. Only part of the rows carry a size: once, few, many, or a class if the clone is expanded.

d_gene: TRBD2; j_gene: TRBJ2-7; abundance: many; v_gene: TRBV7-2; CDR3nt: TGTGCCAGCAGCACTGCGGGGGGCAGCTCCTACGAGCAGTACTTC; CDR3aa: CASSTAGGSSYEQYF
d_gene: TRBD2; j_gene: TRBJ2-3; abundance: NA; v_gene: TRBV7-6; CDR3nt: TGTGCCAGCAGCTTAGACGGGGGGGCCGGGGATACGCAGTATTTT; CDR3aa: CASSLDGGAGDTQYF
d_gene: NA; j_gene: TRBJ1-1; abundance: many; v_gene: TRBV18; CDR3nt: TGTGCCAGCTCATCGGACGTGGGCACTGAAGCTTTCTTT; CDR3aa: CASSSDVGTEAFF
d_gene: NA; j_gene: TRBJ2-7; abundance: many; v_gene: TRBV12-3/TRBV12-4; CDR3nt: TGTGCCAGCAGTCCTAAAACCGGGACACTTTACGAGCAGTACTTC; CDR3aa: CASSPKTGTLYEQYF
d_gene: TRBD1; j_gene: TRBJ2-4; abundance: many; v_gene: TRBV18; CDR3nt: TGTGCCAGCTCACCCGACGACAGGGACGTGGTCATTCAGTACTTC; CDR3aa: CASSPDDRDVVIQYF
d_gene: NA; j_gene: TRBJ1-1; abundance: many; v_gene: TRBV7-9; CDR3nt: TGTGCCAGCAGCTTGTATCTAACTGAAGCTTTCTTT; CDR3aa: CASSLYLTEAFF
d_gene: TRBD2; j_gene: TRBJ2-5; abundance: NA; v_gene: TRBV7-2; CDR3nt: TGTGCCAGCAGCTTCCAGCGGGGCCAAGAGACCCAGTACTTC; CDR3aa: CASSFQRGQETQYF
d_gene: NA; j_gene: TRBJ2-3; abundance: many; v_gene: TRBV6-6; CDR3nt: TGTGCCAGCAGTGAAACCGGTCTAACAGATACGCAGTATTTT; CDR3aa: CASSETGLTDTQYF
d_gene: NA; j_gene: TRBJ2-3; abundance: many; v_gene: TRBV7-9; CDR3nt: TGTGCCAGCAGCTTAGCGGGTCCTGCGGTGGATACGCAGTATTTT; CDR3aa: CASSLAGPAVDTQYF
d_gene: TRBD1; j_gene: TRBJ1-2; abundance: many; v_gene: TRBV7-2; CDR3nt: TGTGCCAGCACTCCGGGACAGACAAATGGCTACACCTTC; CDR3aa: CASTPGQTNGYTF
d_gene: TRBD1; j_gene: TRBJ1-1; abundance: NA; v_gene: TRBV7-9; CDR3nt: TGTGCCAGCATGCCGAGGGACAGGGGATGGGCTTTATTT; CDR3aa: CASMPRDRGWALF
d_gene: NA; j_gene: TRBJ1-1; abundance: many; v_gene: TRBV5-1; CDR3nt: TGCGCCAGCAGCCAAGGGACGGTCCGGGGGACTGAAGCTTTCTTT; CDR3aa: CASSQGTVRGTEAFF
d_gene: NA; j_gene: TRBJ1-5; abundance: many; v_gene: TRBV20-1; CDR3nt: TGCAGTGTTATCCGGGACGACAATCAGCCCCAGCATTTT; CDR3aa: CSVIRDDNQPQHF
d_gene: NA; j_gene: TRBJ1-2; abundance: NA; v_gene: TRBV9; CDR3nt: TGTGCCAGCTGCGCTAGTGGGTCCTATGGCTACACCTTC; CDR3aa: CASCASGSYGYTF
d_gene: TRBD1; j_gene: TRBJ2-1; abundance: many; v_gene: TRBV20-1; CDR3nt: TGCAGTGCTAGAGATCTCGGGACAGGTGCCTACAATGAGCAGTTCTTC; CDR3aa: CSARDLGTGAYNEQFF
d_gene: TRBD1; j_gene: TRBJ2-7; abundance: many; v_gene: TRBV4-3; CDR3nt: TGCGCCAGCAGCCAGGACAGGGGGCACTACGAGCAGTACTTC; CDR3aa: CASSQDRGHYEQYF
d_gene: TRBD1; j_gene: TRBJ2-3; abundance: many; v_gene: TRBV20-1; CDR3nt: TGCAGTGGGGACAGGGGTGGCACAGATACGCAGTATTTT; CDR3aa: CSGDRGGTDTQYF
d_gene: TRBD1; j_gene: TRBJ1-4; abundance: many; v_gene: TRBV5-1; CDR3nt: TGCGCCAGCAGCTTCGGACAGGGCTCGGAAAAACTGTTTTTT; CDR3aa: CASSFGQGSEKLFF
d_gene: NA; j_gene: TRBJ2-5; abundance: many; v_gene: TRBV5-1; CDR3nt: TGCGCCAGCAGCTTCGGGGACCGGGGCGGGGCGAGGGGCCAAGAGACCCAGTACTTC; CDR3aa: CASSFGDRGGARGQETQYF
d_gene: NA; j_gene: TRBJ2-3; abundance: many; v_gene: TRBV6-6; CDR3nt: TGTGCCAGCAGTAGACCCGACGGTCGGCGGGATACGCAGTATTTT; CDR3aa: CASSRPDGRRDTQYF
d_gene: TRBD1; j_gene: TRBJ2-7; abundance: NA; v_gene: TRBV14; CDR3nt: TGTGCCAGCAGCCACAGACAGGGGGCGAGGTCCTACGAGCAGTACTTC; CDR3aa: CASSHRQGARSYEQYF
d_gene: TRBD1; j_gene: TRBJ1-2; abundance: many; v_gene: TRBV7-9; CDR3nt: TGTGCCAGCAGCTCTATCCGGGACAGACCCAACTATGGCTACACCTTC; CDR3aa: CASSSIRDRPNYGYTF
d_gene: NA; j_gene: TRBJ1-1; abundance: many; v_gene: TRBV27; CDR3nt: TGTGCCAGCAGTTTAAAGGGCTGGAACACTGAAGCTTTCTTT; CDR3aa: CASSLKGWNTEAFF
d_gene: NA; j_gene: TRBJ2-3; abundance: many; v_gene: TRBV4-3; CDR3nt: TGCGCCAGCAGCCAAGGTCCACCGGGGGCAGATACGCAGTATTTT; CDR3aa: CASSQGPPGADTQYF
d_gene: NA; j_gene: TRBJ1-2; abundance: many; v_gene: TRBV12-3/TRBV12-4; CDR3nt: TGTGCCAGCAGTTTCTCTAACTATGGCTACACCTTC; CDR3aa: CASSFSNYGYTF
d_gene: NA; j_gene: TRBJ1-1; abundance: many; v_gene: TRBV12-3/TRBV12-4; CDR3nt: TGTGCCAGCAGTTTTGGACGGAGGAACACTGAAGCTTTCTTT; CDR3aa: CASSFGRRNTEAFF
d_gene: NA; j_gene: TRBJ1-5; abundance: NA; v_gene: TRBV6-2/TRBV6-3; CDR3nt: TGTGCCAGCAGTCCGGGGAGCCGGTTGTCGCCCCAGCATTTT; CDR3aa: CASSPGSRLSPQHF
d_gene: TRBD1; j_gene: TRBJ1-1; abundance: NA; v_gene: TRBV4-1; CDR3nt: TGCGCCAGCAGCCAAGTCGGGACAGGGGGTTTCTTTGGGGAAGCTTTCTTT; CDR3aa: CASSQVGTGGFFGEAFF
d_gene: NA; j_gene: TRBJ2-3; abundance: NA; v_gene: TRBV5-1; CDR3nt: TGCGCCAGCAGACAGGCCGCGAATGGCGCAGATACGCAGTATTTT; CDR3aa: CASRQAANGADTQYF
d_gene: NA; j_gene: TRBJ2-7; abundance: many; v_gene: TRBV20-1; CDR3nt: TGCAGTGCTAAGGACAGATACGAGCAGTACTTC; CDR3aa: CSAKDRYEQYF
d_gene: NA; j_gene: TRBJ2-5; abundance: many; v_gene: TRBV29-1; CDR3nt: TGCAGCGTTGAAGTTGCCGAGACCCAGTACTTC; CDR3aa: CSVEVAETQYF
d_gene: TRBD2; j_gene: TRBJ2-1; abundance: many; v_gene: TRBV20-1; CDR3nt: TGCAGTGGGACCGGACTAGGGCCCTACAATGAGCAGTTCTTC; CDR3aa: CSGTGLGPYNEQFF
d_gene: NA; j_gene: TRBJ2-7; abundance: many; v_gene: TRBV10-3; CDR3nt: TGTGCCATCAGGATTCAGCTGAGCTCCTACGAGCAGTACTTC; CDR3aa: CAIRIQLSSYEQYF
d_gene: TRBD1; j_gene: TRBJ2-2; abundance: NA; v_gene: TRBV7-9; CDR3nt: TGTGCCAGCAACCGAGACAGGGGGGGAACCGGGGAGCTGTTTTTT; CDR3aa: CASNRDRGGTGELFF
d_gene: NA; j_gene: TRBJ2-6; abundance: many; v_gene: TRBV7-9; CDR3nt: TGTGCCAGCAGCCCACTCTCTGGGGCCAACGTCCTGACTTTC; CDR3aa: CASSPLSGANVLTF
d_gene: NA; j_gene: TRBJ2-7; abundance: few; v_gene: TRBV5-6; CDR3nt: TGTGCCAGCAGCACCAAGGACAGTCTCTCCTACGAGCAGTACTTC; CDR3aa: CASSTKDSLSYEQYF
d_gene: TRBD2; j_gene: TRBJ2-1; abundance: NA; v_gene: TRBV7-9; CDR3nt: TGTGCCAGCAGCTTAAGGGTCGGCGGGGGGCAGAGATCTTACAATGAGCAGTTCTTC; CDR3aa: CASSLRVGGGQRSYNEQFF
d_gene: NA; j_gene: TRBJ1-1; abundance: many; v_gene: TRBV5-1; CDR3nt: TGCGCCAGCAGCTTGGAGGGGGTTGTCACTGAAGCTTTCTTT; CDR3aa: CASSLEGVVTEAFF
d_gene: NA; j_gene: TRBJ1-1; abundance: many; v_gene: TRBV6-1; CDR3nt: TGTGCCAGCAGTTCGCAGGGTGACACTGAAGCTTTCTTT; CDR3aa: CASSSQGDTEAFF
d_gene: NA; j_gene: TRBJ1-1; abundance: many; v_gene: TRBV20-1; CDR3nt: TGCAGTGCTTCCTGGGGGCAGAACACTGAAGCTTTCTTT; CDR3aa: CSASWGQNTEAFF
d_gene: NA; j_gene: TRBJ1-1; abundance: many; v_gene: TRBV20-1; CDR3nt: TGCAGTGCTAGAGATACGGGAAACACTGAAGCTTTCTTT; CDR3aa: CSARDTGNTEAFF
d_gene: TRBD1; j_gene: TRBJ2-3; abundance: many; v_gene: TRBV6-5; CDR3nt: TGTGCCAGCAGTTACGCGGGACAGGGCTTTCCAGATACGCAGTATTTT; CDR3aa: CASSYAGQGFPDTQYF
d_gene: TRBD1; j_gene: TRBJ1-1; abundance: many; v_gene: TRBV7-9; CDR3nt: TGTGCCAGCAGCCCAGACAGGGAACCTGAAGCTTTCTTT; CDR3aa: CASSPDREPEAFF
d_gene: NA; j_gene: TRBJ2-1; abundance: many; v_gene: TRBV5-1; CDR3nt: TGCGCCAGCAACTTGAATGACAATGAGCAGTTCTTC; CDR3aa: CASNLNDNEQFF
d_gene: NA; j_gene: TRBJ2-7; abundance: many; v_gene: TRBV7-2; CDR3nt: TGTGCCAGCAGCTCCCAAACCATCTACGAGCAGTACTTC; CDR3aa: CASSSQTIYEQYF